These 28 T cell receptor beta chains originate from one sample sequenced in a study of Tregs in tolerant kidney transplant recipients. Sequenced by immunoSEQ multiplex PCR; TCRdb stores in-frame clones only, minus some. The sample lists about 110,000 clones, about 90% occurring once. Here the sequenced sample was CD4+ T cells from blood, taken before the transplant. The receptor source for this set is a human donor who received a combined kidney and bone marrow transplant.

V and J are TRBV5-1 and TRBJ2-3, with a possible D match to TRBD2 (5 bases). CDR1 is SGHRS, CDR2 YFSETQ, per germline. The CDR3 extends over 15 amino acids. V was pared by 4 bases and J by 0 bases, with 12 bases between. The DNA for the CDR3 is TGCGCCAGCAGCCCTGGACTGGTTAGCACAGATACGCAGTATTTT. This translates into CASSPGLVSTDTQYF. The full variable domain, completed using reference TRBV5-1 and TRBJ2-3, is KAGVTQTPRYLIKTRGQQVTLSCSPISGHRSVSWYQQTPGQGLQFLFEYFSETQRNKGNFPGRFSGRQFSNSRSEMNVSTLELGDSALYLCASSPGLVSTDTQYFGPGTRLTVL.

The gene calls are TRBV18 and TRBJ1-3; D might be TRBD1 (5 bases). Germline-derived CDR1 and CDR2 are KGHSH and LQKENI. This CDR3 region has 13 residues. The germline V and J ends were trimmed by 5 bases and 6 bases, with 11 bases remaining between them. The CDR3 sequence: CASSSGLENTIYF. As DNA, the CDR3 is TGTGCCAGCTCATCAGGGTTGGAAAACACCATATATTTT.

The CDR3 loop reads CASSGPSGHLSSTDTQYF. The CDR3 DNA follows: TGCGCCAGCAGTGGGCCTAGCGGACACCTCTCTAGCACAGATACGCAGTATTTT. The chain uses TRBV10-1 and TRBJ2-3; 7 positions match TRBD2. CDR3 length: 18 residues. Trimming took 4 bases from V and 0 from J; bases not matched to a gene: 13. CDR1 is WNHNN and CDR2 is SYGVQD in the germline V gene (reference sequence).

V gene TRBV18 combines with J gene TRBJ2-7, with 11 bases fitting TRBD2. Trimming cost V 3 bases and J 6 bases; bases outside gene matches: 4. This CDR3 is 14 amino acids long. Germline V CDR1 and CDR2: KGHSH, LQKENI. The CDR3 bases are TGTGCCAGCTCACCTAGCGGGGGGGCCCTCGAGCAGTACTTC. Protein sequence: CASSPSGGALEQYF.

This chain joins TRBV19 and TRBJ1-5, with D hard to call. The V gene lost 7 bases and the J gene lost 8 bases, with 15 bases spanning the gap. The germline gives CDR1 LNHDA, CDR2 SQIVND (reference sequence). This CDR3 comprises 13 residues. Here the CDR3 reads CASTAIHGEPQHF. For the CDR3, the DNA is TGTGCCAGTACCGCCATCCACGGGGAGCCCCAGCATTTT.

The chain has TRBV15 and TRBJ2-5; 10 bases agree with TRBD2. The germline V gene has CDR1 LNHNV and CDR2 YYDKDF (reference sequence). V trimming: 5 bases; J trimming: 2 bases; junction bases outside the gene matches: 11. The CDR3 loop spans 17 amino acids. The CDR3 reads CATSGGLAYREQETQYF. CDR3 coding DNA: TGTGCCACCAGCGGGGGACTAGCGTATCGCGAACAAGAGACCCAGTACTTC.

CDR3 amino acids: CASSPHLQEIGTEAFF. The CDR3 DNA sequence: TGTGCCAGCAGTCCCCACCTACAGGAAATAGGGACTGAAGCTTTCTTT. The chain recombines TRBV28 with TRBJ1-1; weak D call: TRBD1 (5 bases). Trimming took off 5 bases at V and 5 bases at J, with 21 bases between the two ends. The CDR3 extends over 16 amino acids. Germline assignment: CDR1 MDHEN and CDR2 SYDVKM.

The J gene is TRBJ2-3, the V gene TRBV5-1; the D gene is possibly TRBD2 (5 bases). The germline V and J ends were trimmed by 0 bases and 2 bases, with 13 bases remaining between them. Germline V gene lookup returns CDR1 SGHRS and CDR2 YFSETQ. The CDR3 covers 16 residues. DNA of the CDR3: TGCGCCAGCAGCTTGGTTCGGGGAGACATCACAGATACGCAGTATTTT. Its translation: CASSLVRGDITDTQYF.

The J gene is TRBJ2-1, the V gene TRBV2; 10 bases align to TRBD2. The germline gives CDR1 SNHLY, CDR2 FYNNEI. The CDR3 loop spans 16 amino acids. After removal of 6 bases from V and 7 bases from J, the junction contained 12 bases not matched to a gene. This chain's CDR3 is CASRRAGGAVENEQFF. The CDR3 DNA reads as TGTGCCAGCAGGCGAGCGGGAGGGGCGGTTGAAAATGAGCAGTTCTTC.

The rearrangement joins TRBV4-3 to TRBJ2-7; a possible D gene is TRBD2 (5 bases). Germline CDR1 LGHNA, CDR2 YSLEER. The germline V and J ends were trimmed by 3 bases and 2 bases, with 14 bases remaining between them. The CDR3 has 15 residues. The CDR3 sequence is CASSQYPGEAYEQYF. CDR3 DNA sequence: TGCGCCAGCAGCCAGTATCCCGGGGAAGCCTACGAGCAGTACTTC.

This clone was recorded only once. The V call is TRBV9, the J call TRBJ1-3; no clear D gene. Germline V gene sequence: CDR1 SGDLS, CDR2 YYNGEE. Between the trimmed V and J ends, which lost 4 bases and 0 bases, there was a span of 17 bases. The CDR3 spans 17 residues. Here the CDR3 DNA reads TGTGCCAGCAGCCTCATGACCGGAGCCCTCTCTGGAAACACCATATATTTT. Protein sequence: CASSLMTGALSGNTIYF.

The chain recombines TRBV5-1 with TRBJ1-1; D unresolved. Looked up from germline, CDR1 is SGHRS and CDR2 is YFSETQ. This CDR3 has 14 residues. The germline V and J ends were trimmed by 5 bases and 0 bases, with 11 bases remaining between them. CDR3 amino acids: CASRTTDMNTEAFF. The CDR3 coding sequence is TGCGCCAGCAGGACAACGGATATGAACACTGAAGCTTTCTTT.

This chain joins TRBV9 and TRBJ2-7; TRBD1 matches 8 bases. The germline V gene has CDR1 SGDLS and CDR2 YYNGEE. The CDR3 spans 15 residues. J lost 2 bases, V lost 0 bases, and 4 bases had no gene match. CDR3 bases: TGTGCCAGCAGCGTAGGGGGACAGGATCCCTACGAGCAGTACTTC. Amino acids: CASSVGGQDPYEQYF.

This clone was seen a few times. The chain is built from TRBV5-1 and TRBJ1-6, with D perhaps TRBD1 (6 bases). The CDR3 spans 15 residues. Germline V gene sequence: CDR1 SGHRS, CDR2 YFSETQ. Trimming pared 3 bases from V and 5 bases from J, leaving 12 bases between. This CDR3 reads CASSSTGIHNSPLHF. The CDR3 DNA follows: TGCGCCAGCAGCTCGACAGGTATCCATAATTCACCCCTCCACTTT.

This clone came up a few times. Here the CDR3 reads CASSQDAGQASQPQHF. The CDR3 region has the DNA TGTGCCAGCAGCCAAGATGCGGGACAGGCTTCTCAGCCCCAGCATTTT. The genes are TRBV4-2 and TRBJ1-5; 8 nucleotides match TRBD1. Looked up from germline, CDR1 is LGHNA and CDR2 is YNFKEQ. Trimming took 0 bases from V and 6 from J; bases not matched to a gene: 7. The CDR3 length is 16 residues.

J is TRBJ1-2 and V is TRBV7-2; TRBD1 aligns across 9 bases. The germline gives CDR1 SGHTA, CDR2 FQGNSA. V was clipped by 5 bases and J by 4 bases; unmatched bases: 11. The CDR3 sequence is 16 residues long. The CDR3 DNA sequence: TGTGCCAGCAGCGCCATGACACAGGGGGCAGGCTATGGCTACACCTTC. This translates into CASSAMTQGAGYGYTF.

This chain uses TRBV11-3 with TRBJ2-1; 8 bases line up with TRBD2. Germline V gives CDR1 SGHNT, CDR2 YENEEA. The trim removed 6 bases at V and 5 bases at J, leaving 9 bases unmatched. This CDR3 region has 15 residues. CDR3 sequence reads: CASSSWERENNEQFF. The CDR3 DNA sequence: TGTGCCAGCAGTTCTTGGGAGCGGGAGAACAATGAGCAGTTCTTC. Based on the CDR3 plus reference TRBV11-3 and TRBJ2-1, the full variable domain is EAGVVQSPRYKIIEKKQPVAFWCNPISGHNTLYWYLQNLGQGPELLIRYENEEAVDDSQLPKDRFSAERLKGVDSTLKIQPAELGDSAVYLCASSSWERENNEQFFGPGTRLTVL.

The V and J genes are TRBV27 and TRBJ2-3; 15 positions match TRBD2. The CDR3 covers 18 residues. Germline trimming cut 4 bases from V and 2 bases from J; bases unmatched to any gene: 7. Germline V gene lookup returns CDR1 MNHEY and CDR2 SMNVEV (reference sequence). The DNA of the CDR3 is TGTGCCAGCAGTTATCTGGGACTAGCGGGAGGTTACACAGATACGCAGTATTTT. Its translation: CASSYLGLAGGYTDTQYF.

This sequence joins TRBV29-1 and TRBJ2-5; D may be TRBD2 (5 bases). CDR1 is SQVTM and CDR2 is ANQGSEA in the germline V gene. This CDR3 is built from 13 residues. The ends were cut back, 1 base at V and 4 bases at J, with 10 bases in the middle. The CDR3 bases are TGCAGCGTTGAAGGTTTCGAGGGAGAGACCCAGTACTTC. Translation: CSVEGFEGETQYF.

The V call is TRBV6-1, the J call TRBJ1-1, with D tentatively TRBD1 (6 bases). The germline V gene encodes CDR1 MNHNS and CDR2 SASEGT. The CDR3 runs to 15 residues. Between the trimmed V and J ends, which lost 3 bases and 1 base, there was a span of 12 bases. CDR3 protein: CASSDKSTGNTEAFF. In nucleotides, the CDR3 is TGTGCCAGCAGTGATAAATCGACAGGGAACACTGAAGCTTTCTTT.

This clone was observed once. CDR3 bases: TGTGCCAGCAGCTTCGATGCCAGGGATGAAAAACTGTTTTTT. Protein product: CASSFDARDEKLFF. The V call is TRBV5-6, the J call TRBJ1-4; weak D call: TRBD1 (5 bases). From germline, CDR1 is SGHDT and CDR2 YYEEEE. V shed 2 bases and J shed 6 bases, with 11 bases lying between them. This CDR3 spans 14 amino acids.

V usage is TRBV18 and J usage is TRBJ1-4; D perhaps matches TRBD1 (5 bases). V was trimmed by 0 bases and J by 3 bases, leaving 8 bases between them. Germline V gives CDR1 KGHSH, CDR2 LQKENI. The length of the CDR3 is 15 residues. Here the CDR3 DNA reads TGTGCCAGCTCACCACCTGGACAACCTAATGAAAAACTGTTTTTT. Its translation is CASSPPGQPNEKLFF.

The chain couples TRBV27 to TRBJ1-4; D is ambiguous. Trimming stripped 6 bases from V and 3 bases from J, with 11 bases between. Germline V CDR1 and CDR2: MNHEY, SMNVEV (reference sequence). This CDR3 is built from 14 residues. CDR3 residues: CASSRLGANEKLFF. CDR3 nucleotide sequence: TGTGCCAGCAGCCGACTCGGGGCTAATGAAAAACTGTTTTTT. Complete variable domain (other parts from reference TRBV27 and TRBJ1-4): EAQVTQNPRYLITVTGKKLTVTCSQNMNHEYMSWYRQDPGLGLRQIYYSMNVEVTDKGDVPEGYKVSRKEKRNFPLILESPSPNQTSLYFCASSRLGANEKLFFGSGTQLSVL.

This clone showed up just once. The rearrangement uses TRBV2 and TRBJ1-3; 7 bases agree with TRBD1. The CDR3 runs 14 residues. The V segment lost 7 bases and the J segment 1 base; nucleotides outside the gene matches: 4. Germline CDR1 SNHLY, CDR2 FYNNEI. The CDR3 reads CASKRQGSGNTIYF. As DNA, the CDR3 is TGTGCCAGCAAAAGACAGGGATCTGGAAACACCATATATTTT.

This clone was found a few times. The rearrangement joins TRBV4-1 to TRBJ1-1; TRBD1 agrees at 7 bases. Per the germline V gene, CDR1 is MGHRA and CDR2 is YSYEKL. The V and J ends lost 1 base and 2 bases, in that order; junction bases with no gene match: 4. This CDR3 comprises 15 residues. The DNA of the CDR3 is TGCGCCAGCAGCCAAGCAAGACAGGGCAACACTGAAGCTTTCTTT. Its translation: CASSQARQGNTEAFF.

The V and J genes are TRBV7-6 and TRBJ2-6; 7 nucleotides agree with TRBD2. Germline V gene lookup returns CDR1 SGHVS and CDR2 FNYEAQ. The CDR3 extends over 16 amino acids. The V and J ends lost 4 bases and 4 bases, in that order; junction bases with no gene match: 7. The CDR3, as DNA: TGTGCCAGCAGCTCGAGGGCGGGGGACGGGGCCAACGTCCTGACTTTC. This translates into CASSSRAGDGANVLTF. The entire variable domain, with the rest obtained from reference TRBV7-6 and TRBJ2-6, is as follows: GAGVSQSPRYKVTKRGQDVALRCDPISGHVSLYWYRQALGQGPEFLTYFNYEAQQDKSGLPNDRFSAERPEGSISTLTIQRTEQRDSAMYRCASSSRAGDGANVLTFGAGSRLTVL.

The chain recombines TRBV5-1 with TRBJ1-2; D ambiguous. Germline V gene lookup returns CDR1 SGHRS and CDR2 YFSETQ. With 0 bases removed from V and 0 bases from J, the gap between germline ends came to 3 bases. The CDR3 covers 13 residues. The CDR3 region is CASSLATNYGYTF. CDR3 DNA sequence: TGCGCCAGCAGCTTGGCCACTAACTATGGCTACACCTTC.

The chain uses TRBV12-5 and TRBJ2-7; 8 bases match TRBD2. With 6 bases clipped from V and 6 bases from J, the junction kept 4 bases outside the gene matches. Germline CDR1 reads LGHNT; CDR2 reads FRNRAP. This CDR3 region has 12 residues. CDR3 sequence (DNA): TGTGCTAGTGGCCCGGGGGGGGGCGAGCAGTACTTC. Translation gives CASGPGGGEQYF.